This T cell receptor beta chain was found in a study of shared clonotypes between healthy human individuals. The sorted-subset replicate PCRs were given about 210 ng DNA, which is roughly 30,000 T cell genomes. Assay used: immunoSEQ multiplex PCR; TCRdb lists only in-frame clones, some missing. Altogether millions of clones are present, 95% being singletons, with the ten largest covering 0.13%. CD45RA-negative memory and CD45RA+ naive subsets were split from the CD4+ cells. CDR1 SQVTM and CDR2 ANQGSEA come from the germline V gene. The CDR3 sequence is 15 residues long. The trim removed 5 bases at V and 0 bases at J, leaving 7 bases unmatched.

What was sequenced was naive CD4+ T cells sorted from blood. The subset was: CD45RA+ positively selected. V and J are TRBV29-1 and TRBJ1-2, with 9 bases identical to TRBD1. The TCR sequence derives from a man younger than 35 in good health. CDR3 region: CSVPGQGNSNYGYTF. The CDR3 region has the DNA TGCAGCGTTCCGGGACAGGGTAATTCTAACTATGGCTACACCTTC.